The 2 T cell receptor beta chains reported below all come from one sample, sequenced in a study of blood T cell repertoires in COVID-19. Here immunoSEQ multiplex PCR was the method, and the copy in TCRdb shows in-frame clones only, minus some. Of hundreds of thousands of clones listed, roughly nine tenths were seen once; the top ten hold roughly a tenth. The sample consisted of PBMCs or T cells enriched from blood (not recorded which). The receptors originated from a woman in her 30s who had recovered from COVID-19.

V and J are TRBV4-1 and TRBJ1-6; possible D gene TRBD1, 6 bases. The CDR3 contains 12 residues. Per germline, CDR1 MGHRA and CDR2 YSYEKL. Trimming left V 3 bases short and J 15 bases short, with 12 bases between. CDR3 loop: CASSQTEGGLHF. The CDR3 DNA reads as TGCGCCAGCAGCCAGACAGAAGGGGGCCTCCACTTT.

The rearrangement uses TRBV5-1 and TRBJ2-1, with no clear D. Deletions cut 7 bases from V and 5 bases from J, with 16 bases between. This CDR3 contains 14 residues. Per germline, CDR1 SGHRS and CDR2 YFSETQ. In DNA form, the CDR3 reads TGCGCCAGCCGTCAGTTCCGTGAGGACAATGAGCAGTTCTTC. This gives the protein CASRQFREDNEQFF.